Following are 26 T cell receptor beta chains from one sample sequenced in a study of blood T cell repertoires in COVID-19. Clones were sequenced by immunoSEQ multiplex PCR, and TCRdb holds only the in-frame ones, with some missing. The table lists roughly 320,000 clones, nearly 90% of them singletons, with 1.5% to 2% in the top ten. What was sequenced was peripheral blood. The receptors were sampled from a woman aged 30 to 39 with COVID-19, enrolled during active disease.

The chain joins TRBV29-1 to TRBJ1-3, with TRBD1 matching 9 bases. The CDR3 length is 13 residues. V was pared by 6 bases and J by 8 bases, with 8 bases of the junction left unmatched. Germline CDR1 is SQVTM and CDR2 is ANQGSEA. This CDR3 is CSVSWGQGDTIYF. In DNA form, the CDR3 reads TGCAGCGTCTCTTGGGGACAGGGCGACACCATATATTTT. Filled out from reference TRBV29-1 and TRBJ1-3, the complete variable domain reads SAVISQKPSRDICQRGTSLTIQCQVDSQVTMMFWYRQQPGQSLTLIATANQGSEATYESGFVIDKFPISRPNLTFSTLTVSNMSPEDSSIYLCSVSWGQGDTIYFGEGSWLTVV.

V gene TRBV7-2 combines with J gene TRBJ2-5; tentative D call: TRBD1 (5 bases). This CDR3 is 14 amino acids long. V lost 5 bases and J 2 bases, leaving 12 bases between the germline ends. Germline CDR1 reads SGHTA; CDR2 reads FQGNSA. The CDR3 sequence is CASSQAGKQETQYF. CDR3 DNA sequence: TGTGCCAGCAGCCAAGCAGGGAAGCAAGAGACCCAGTACTTC.

The chain couples TRBV3-1 (or the pseudogene TRBV3-2) to TRBJ2-5, with 7 nucleotides matching TRBD1. Germline values: CDR1 LGHDT, CDR2 YNNKEL (reference sequence). The V segment lost 9 bases and the J segment 5 bases; nucleotides outside the gene matches: 15. This CDR3 contains 15 residues. The CDR3 here is CASISGQAPGETQYF. Written as DNA, the CDR3 is TGTGCCAGTATTTCCGGACAGGCCCCCGGGGAGACCCAGTACTTC.

The chain recombines TRBV10-3 with TRBJ1-2; D might be TRBD1 (6 bases). The CDR3 covers 15 residues. V was trimmed by 4 bases and J by 8 bases, leaving 20 bases between them. Germline V gene sequence: CDR1 ENHRY, CDR2 SYGVKD. The CDR3 nucleotides read TGTGCCATCAGTGCCTTCGACAGGCTCGAGAGGGGCTACACCTTC. Its protein product is CAISAFDRLERGYTF.

The chain couples TRBV10-3 to TRBJ2-3; the D is unclear. The V end lost 0 bases, the J end lost 5 bases, and 3 bases lay between the germline ends. The germline V gene encodes CDR1 ENHRY and CDR2 SYGVKD. This CDR3 is built from 12 residues. The CDR3 sequence: CAISESKDTQYF. The CDR3 nucleotides are TGTGCCATCAGTGAGTCTAAAGATACGCAGTATTTT.

The chain links TRBV7-2 to TRBJ2-5; TRBD2 aligns across 7 bases. Looked up from germline, CDR1 is SGHTA and CDR2 is FQGNSA. This CDR3 region has 13 residues. Losses at the gene ends were 5 bases for V and 5 bases for J; bases not matched to a gene: 5. The CDR3 loop is CASSTGLFETQYF. As DNA, the CDR3 is TGTGCCAGCAGCACGGGACTATTTGAGACCCAGTACTTC.

This chain uses TRBV30 with TRBJ1-2; D is possibly TRBD1 (5 bases). Trimming shortened V by 2 bases and J by 2 bases, and 9 bases separated the two germline ends. The CDR3 contains 13 residues. In germline, CDR1 is GTSNPN, CDR2 SVGIG (reference sequence). The CDR3 protein is CAWSKGANYGYTF. CDR3 bases: TGTGCCTGGAGTAAAGGGGCCAACTATGGCTACACCTTC. The variable domain in full, completed from reference TRBV30 and TRBJ1-2, reads SQTIHQWPATLVQPVGSPLSLECTVEGTSNPNLYWYRQAAGRGLQLLFYSVGIGQISSEVPQNLSASRPQDRQFILSSKKLLLSDSGFYLCAWSKGANYGYTFGSGTRLTVV.

This chain's CDR3 is CASSRQGAGYTF. The CDR3 nucleotides read TGTGCCAGCAGTCGACAGGGGGCCGGCTACACCTTC. The chain joins TRBV6-5 to TRBJ1-2, with 10 bases aligning to TRBD1. The germline CDR1 and CDR2 sequences are MNHEY and SVGAGI. CDR3 length: 12 residues. The V gene end was trimmed by 5 bases and the J gene end by 8 bases; junction bases not matched to a gene: 2.

The J gene is TRBJ2-1, the V gene TRBV28; a weak D match, TRBD2 (7 bases). Trimming stripped 0 bases from V and 5 bases from J, with 11 bases between. Per germline, CDR1 MDHEN and CDR2 SYDVKM. The CDR3 extends over 15 amino acids. CDR3: CASSLWRGGDNEQFF. For the CDR3, the DNA is TGTGCCAGCAGTTTATGGAGGGGGGGCGACAATGAGCAGTTCTTC.

The V and J genes are TRBV9 and TRBJ2-5; 10 positions match TRBD2. Germline V lookup: CDR1 SGDLS, CDR2 YYNGEE. The CDR3 runs to 16 residues. The V segment lost 4 bases and the J segment 5 bases; nucleotides outside the gene matches: 11. The CDR3 coding sequence is TGTGCCAGCAGCACACCAACTAGCGGGGAGCGGGAGACCCAGTACTTC. It yields the protein CASSTPTSGERETQYF. Full variable domain (remainder filled in from reference TRBV9 and TRBJ2-5): DSGVTQTPKHLITATGQRVTLRCSPRSGDLSVYWYQQSLDQGLQFLIQYYNGEERAKGNILERFSAQQFPDLHSELNLSSLELGDSALYFCASSTPTSGERETQYFGPGTRLLVL.

The rearrangement joins TRBV3-1 (or the pseudogene TRBV3-2) to TRBJ1-4, with D uncertain. The CDR3 contains 14 residues. The V gene's germline CDR1 is LGHDT and CDR2 YNNKEL (reference sequence). Deletions cut 4 bases from V and 8 bases from J, with 14 bases between. This CDR3 reads CASSRLLGGEKLFF. In DNA form, the CDR3 reads TGTGCCAGCAGCCGGCTTCTGGGAGGCGAAAAACTGTTTTTT.

The chain employs TRBV3-1 (or the pseudogene TRBV3-2) and TRBJ1-5; D gene ambiguous. Trimming cost V 1 base and J 4 bases, with 5 bases left between them. The CDR3 is made up of 13 amino acids. The germline CDR1 and CDR2 sequences are LGHDT and YNNKEL (reference sequence). CDR3 bases: TGTGCCAGCAGCCAAGCGCTAAATCAGCCCCAGCATTTT. This codes for CASSQALNQPQHF.

This clone was counted a few times. The gene calls are TRBV29-1 and TRBJ1-2; TRBD1 is a possible D gene (6 bases). CDR3 size: 13 residues. Germline CDR1 reads SQVTM; CDR2 reads ANQGSEA. The germline V and J ends were trimmed by 2 bases and 8 bases, with 15 bases remaining between them. This chain's CDR3 is CSVEIAGERGYTF. The CDR3 DNA reads TGCAGCGTTGAAATTGCAGGGGAAAGGGGCTACACCTTC.

The chain couples TRBV15 to TRBJ1-5, with D maybe TRBD1 (5 bases). The CDR3 is 14 residues long. V was pared by 0 bases and J by 9 bases, with 12 bases between. Germline lookup yields CDR1 LNHNV and CDR2 YYDKDF (reference sequence). The CDR3 loop reads CATSRDNRPRPQHF. The DNA of the CDR3 is TGTGCCACCAGCAGAGACAACAGGCCCAGGCCCCAGCATTTT.

The V and J genes are TRBV27 and TRBJ2-3; 9 positions agree with TRBD2. V gave up 5 bases and J gave up 6 bases; unmatched junction bases: 12. The CDR3 length is 16 residues. Per germline, CDR1 MNHEY and CDR2 SMNVEV (reference sequence). The DNA of the CDR3 is TGTGCCAGCAGTCGCGGGGTAGCGGGGGCTGGGGATACGCAGTATTTT. Translated: CASSRGVAGAGDTQYF.

This clone was found once. The CDR3 here is CASSQGGQGRDEQYF. The CDR3 coding sequence is TGCGCCAGCAGCCAAGGCGGACAGGGTCGGGACGAGCAGTACTTC. V and J are TRBV4-1 and TRBJ2-7, with 8 bases matching TRBD1. J lost 5 bases, V lost 1 base, and 7 bases had no gene match. Germline CDR1 and CDR2: MGHRA and YSYEKL. The CDR3 runs to 15 residues.

The J gene is TRBJ1-5, the V gene TRBV24-1; TRBD1 matches 11 bases. CDR3 length: 16 residues. Germline V CDR1 and CDR2: KGHDR, SFDVKD. The V segment lost 4 bases and the J segment 6 bases; nucleotides outside the gene matches: 7. DNA of the CDR3: TGTGCCACCAGTGACCCGGGACAGGGGGGCGGTCAGCCCCAGCATTTT. Protein sequence: CATSDPGQGGGQPQHF.

This chain joins TRBV3-1 (or the pseudogene TRBV3-2) and TRBJ1-2; the match to TRBD1 covers 12 bases. The germline gives CDR1 LGHDT, CDR2 YNNKEL (reference sequence). The CDR3 loop spans 15 amino acids. V lost 4 bases, J lost 6 bases, and 6 bases stayed unmatched. CDR3 in DNA: TGTGCCAGCAGCCGACGGGGACAGGGGGCGAATGGCTACACCTTC. Amino acids: CASSRRGQGANGYTF.

The chain combines TRBV5-1 with TRBJ2-1; D perhaps matches TRBD1 (6 bases). The germline V and J ends were trimmed by 9 bases and 10 bases, with 23 bases remaining between them. There are 14 residues in the CDR3. Looked up from germline, CDR1 is SGHRS and CDR2 is YFSETQ. The CDR3 nucleotides read TGCGCCACCACCACCGGGACACTTCACGGCGAGCAGTTCTTC. This gives the protein CATTTGTLHGEQFF.

The V and J genes are TRBV2 and TRBJ2-2; D possibly corresponds to TRBD1 (6 bases). This CDR3 is 17 amino acids long. Trimming pared 2 bases from V and 4 bases from J, leaving 17 bases between. Per the germline V gene, CDR1 is SNHLY and CDR2 is FYNNEI. The chain's CDR3 is CASSELLSGVGTGELFF. CDR3 coding DNA: TGTGCCAGCAGTGAACTCTTATCAGGGGTTGGCACCGGGGAGCTGTTTTTT.

The chain couples TRBV15 to TRBJ1-1; 7 bases line up with TRBD1. V lost 0 bases to trimming and J lost 3 bases; unmatched junction nucleotides: 10. The CDR3 loop spans 17 amino acids. Germline V lookup: CDR1 LNHNV, CDR2 YYDKDF (reference sequence). This CDR3 reads CATSRDGRGFGYTEAFF. The DNA of the CDR3 is TGTGCCACCAGCAGAGATGGCAGGGGGTTTGGGTACACTGAAGCTTTCTTT.

This clone was seen a few times. This chain links TRBV5-6 with TRBJ1-2, with 8 positions matching TRBD1. Unmatched junction bases numbered 7, after V lost 0 bases and J lost 0 bases. CDR3 size: 17 residues. CDR1 and CDR2 (germline): SGHDT, YYEEEE. Here the CDR3 reads CASSLDRGTLANYGYTF. The CDR3 region has the DNA TGTGCCAGCAGCTTGGACAGGGGGACCTTAGCTAACTATGGCTACACCTTC.

The chain uses TRBV9 and TRBJ1-2, with no clear D. Germline CDR1 SGDLS, CDR2 YYNGEE. V lost 0 bases and J 5 bases, leaving 5 bases between the germline ends. This CDR3 comprises 12 residues. CDR3 loop: CASSVANYGYTF. CDR3 coding DNA: TGTGCCAGCAGCGTAGCCAATTATGGCTACACCTTC.

This clone showed up just once. This chain connects TRBV4-1 to TRBJ1-6, with 9 bases fitting TRBD1. After removal of 1 base from V and 10 bases from J, the junction contained 5 bases not matched to a gene. CDR1 is MGHRA, CDR2 YSYEKL, per germline. The CDR3 runs to 15 residues. The CDR3 is CASSQVGQGSSPLHF. In nucleotides, the CDR3 is TGCGCCAGCAGCCAAGTGGGACAGGGATCCTCACCCCTCCACTTT.

CDR3 in DNA: TGTGCCAGCAGCCCCAACAGGGTAATTGAAGCTTTCTTT. Translating gives CASSPNRVIEAFF. The chain has TRBV5-4 and TRBJ1-1; TRBD1 is a possible D gene (6 bases). Trimming stripped 4 bases from V and 7 bases from J, with 14 bases between. Germline CDR1 SGHNT, CDR2 YYREEE (reference sequence). CDR3 length equals 13 residues.

In nucleotides, the CDR3 is TGTGCCAGCAGTACCCCTGGACAGGGCGCCCAGGCCCAGCATTTT. This codes for CASSTPGQGAQAQHF. The rearrangement joins TRBV2 to TRBJ1-5; 8 bases map to TRBD1. Germline CDR1 SNHLY, CDR2 FYNNEI. The J segment lost 11 bases and the V segment lost 5 bases, leaving 14 bases of the junction unmatched. The CDR3 runs 15 residues.